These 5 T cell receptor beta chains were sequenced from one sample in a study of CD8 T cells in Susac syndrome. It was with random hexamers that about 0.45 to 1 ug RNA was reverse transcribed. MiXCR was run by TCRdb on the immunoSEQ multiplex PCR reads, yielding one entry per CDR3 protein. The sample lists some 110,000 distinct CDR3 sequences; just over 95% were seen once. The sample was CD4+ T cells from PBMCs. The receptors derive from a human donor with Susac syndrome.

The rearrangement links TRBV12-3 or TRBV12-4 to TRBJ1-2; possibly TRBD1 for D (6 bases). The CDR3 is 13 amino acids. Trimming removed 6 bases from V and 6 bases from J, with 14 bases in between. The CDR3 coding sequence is TGTGCCAGCAGCCCCACAGGGATCCATGGCTACACCTTC. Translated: CASSPTGIHGYTF.

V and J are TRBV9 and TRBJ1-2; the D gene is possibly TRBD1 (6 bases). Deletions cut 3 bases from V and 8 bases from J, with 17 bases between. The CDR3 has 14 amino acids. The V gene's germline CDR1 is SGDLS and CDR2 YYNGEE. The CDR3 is CASSAISDSAGYTF. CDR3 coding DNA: TGTGCCAGCAGCGCGATATCGGACAGCGCCGGCTACACCTTC. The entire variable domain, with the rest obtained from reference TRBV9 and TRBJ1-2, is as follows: DSGVTQTPKHLITATGQRVTLRCSPRSGDLSVYWYQQSLDQGLQFLIQYYNGEERAKGNILERFSAQQFPDLHSELNLSSLELGDSALYFCASSAISDSAGYTFGSGTRLTVV.

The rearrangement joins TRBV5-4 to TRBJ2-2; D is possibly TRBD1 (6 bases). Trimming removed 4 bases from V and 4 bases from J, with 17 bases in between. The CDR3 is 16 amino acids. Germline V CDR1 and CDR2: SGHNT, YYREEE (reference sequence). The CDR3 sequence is CASSAPGRGATGELFF. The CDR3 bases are TGTGCCAGCAGCGCTCCGGGCAGGGGTGCCACCGGGGAGCTGTTTTTT.

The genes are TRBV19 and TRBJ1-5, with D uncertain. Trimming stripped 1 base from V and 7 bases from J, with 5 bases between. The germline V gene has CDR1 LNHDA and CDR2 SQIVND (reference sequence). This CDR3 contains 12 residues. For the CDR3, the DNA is TGTGCCAGTAGTATAGTGGACCAGCCCCAGCATTTT. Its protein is CASSIVDQPQHF.

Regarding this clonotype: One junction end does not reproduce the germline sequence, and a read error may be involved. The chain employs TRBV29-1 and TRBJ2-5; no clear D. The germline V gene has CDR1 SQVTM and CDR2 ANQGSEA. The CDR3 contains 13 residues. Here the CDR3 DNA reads TGCAGCGTTGAAGAAAATCAGATGGAGACTCAGTACTTC. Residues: CSVEENQMETQYF.